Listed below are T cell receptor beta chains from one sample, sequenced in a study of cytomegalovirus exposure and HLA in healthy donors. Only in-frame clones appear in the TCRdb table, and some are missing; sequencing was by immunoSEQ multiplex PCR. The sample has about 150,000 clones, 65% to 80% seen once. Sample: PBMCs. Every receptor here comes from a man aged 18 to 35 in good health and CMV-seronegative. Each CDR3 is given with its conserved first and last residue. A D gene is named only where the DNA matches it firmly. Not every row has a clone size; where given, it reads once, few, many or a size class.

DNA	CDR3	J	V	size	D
TGTGCCAGTAGTCTCCATCCCCCCGGGGGAAGGTCCTACGAGCAGTACTTC	CASSLHPPGGRSYEQYF	TRBJ2-7	TRBV19	once	-
TGTGCCAGCAGCTCGACTAGACGTCCTCTCAATGAGCAGTTCTTC	CASSSTRRPLNEQFF	TRBJ2-1	TRBV7-3	-	-
TGTGCCAGTAGTGCCAAAACCGGGACAGGGTCCCTTGGCTATGGCTACACCTTC	CASSAKTGTGSLGYGYTF	TRBJ1-2	TRBV19	-	TRBD1
TGTGCCAGCAGCGAGCGGGGCGGGGGCTACACCTTC	CASSERGGGYTF	TRBJ1-2	TRBV6-1	-	-
TGTGCCAGCAGCTCCCCAGGGACCCAGTACTTC	CASSSPGTQYF	TRBJ2-5	TRBV7-6	-	-
TGTGCCAGCGGAAGTAGGGGTAATGAAAAACTGTTTTTT	CASGSRGNEKLFF	TRBJ1-4	TRBV6-5	-	-
TGCGCCAGCAGCCAGGCCTTCCCCAGTTATCAGCCCCAGCATTTT	CASSQAFPSYQPQHF	TRBJ1-5	TRBV4-3	-	-
TGTGCCAGCACCACACCACAGGGAAACACCATATATTTT	CASTTPQGNTIYF	TRBJ1-3	TRBV28	-	-
TGCGCCAGCAGCCAAAATACAGGGATCTCTGGAAACACCATATATTTT	CASSQNTGISGNTIYF	TRBJ1-3	TRBV4-3	-	-
TGTGCCAGCAGAGCGGGCGGGAATCCCTACGAGCAGTACTTC	CASRAGGNPYEQYF	TRBJ2-7	TRBV2	few	-
TGCGCCAGCAGGACCGGGACAGTGCAGTACGAGCAGTACTTC	CASRTGTVQYEQYF	TRBJ2-7	TRBV5-1	-	TRBD1
TGTGCCAGCAGCCAAGATTTGGGCAGCCGAAAAGATATTACCTACGAGCAGTACTTC	CASSQDLGSRKDITYEQYF	TRBJ2-7	TRBV14	-	-
TGTGCCAGCAGCTCCACATCAGGTGAGCAGTTCTTC	CASSSTSGEQFF	TRBJ2-1	TRBV5-4	-	-
TGCGCCAGCAGCTTGGAGGGACAGGTGCACAATGAGCAGTTCTTC	CASSLEGQVHNEQFF	TRBJ2-1	TRBV5-1	-	TRBD1
TGTGCCAGCAGCTTACACCCAGGTCGCTCTGGAAACACCATATATTTT	CASSLHPGRSGNTIYF	TRBJ1-3	TRBV7-3	few	-
TGTGCCAGCAGTTACTCGATACCTAGCTCCTACAATGAGCAGTTCTTC	CASSYSIPSSYNEQFF	TRBJ2-1	TRBV6-5	few	-
TGTGCCAGCAGTTACAACGGGGGGACCTACAATGAGCAGTTCTTC	CASSYNGGTYNEQFF	TRBJ2-1	TRBV6-5	-	TRBD2
TGTGCCAGCAGTGAATTCAGCGCTTCCGCCTACGAGCAGTACTTC	CASSEFSASAYEQYF	TRBJ2-7	TRBV6-1	-	-
TGTGCCAGCAGCCCCGGACAGGGATCAACTAATGAAAAACTGTTTTTT	CASSPGQGSTNEKLFF	TRBJ1-4	TRBV7-9	-	TRBD1
TGTGCCAGCGGCTTAAACAGGGGCACAGATACGCAGTATTTT	CASGLNRGTDTQYF	TRBJ2-3	TRBV11-2	once	-
TGTGCCAGCAGTCCCGGACAGGGTGCGTATAGCAATCAGCCCCAGCATTTT	CASSPGQGAYSNQPQHF	TRBJ1-5	TRBV27	-	TRBD1
TGCGCCAGCAGCTCGACAGGGGGCAATCAGCCCCAGCATTTT	CASSSTGGNQPQHF	TRBJ1-5	TRBV5-1	-	TRBD1
TGTGCCTGGAGTCTGACCGGGACAGGGACCAACGAGCAGTACTTC	CAWSLTGTGTNEQYF	TRBJ2-7	TRBV30	-	TRBD1
TGTGCCAGCTCCCACCGTGGACCGGGAAGGGATCAGCCCCAGCATTTT	CASSHRGPGRDQPQHF	TRBJ1-5	TRBV18	-	-
TGTGCCAGCAGTTCGGGGGGGAATCAGCCCCAGCATTTT	CASSSGGNQPQHF	TRBJ1-5	TRBV21-1	-	-
TGCGCCAGCAGCCAAGGATTGTCCGGCTCACAGGAAAAACTGTTTTTT	CASSQGLSGSQEKLFF	TRBJ1-4	TRBV4-1	-	-
TGTGCCAGTAGCTTGACTCGGACAGGGGTCCATGAGCAGTTCTTC	CASSLTRTGVHEQFF	TRBJ2-1	TRBV19	-	TRBD1
TGCGCCAGCAGCCAAGATCCGACAGTTGTGAACACTGAAGCTTTCTTT	CASSQDPTVVNTEAFF	TRBJ1-1	TRBV4-1	-	-
TGTGCCAGCAGAACGACAGGGCGGAATGAGCAGTTCTTC	CASRTTGRNEQFF	TRBJ2-1	TRBV28	-	TRBD1
TGTGCCAGCAGCTTGTCGCAGGGGGCGCATGGCACTGAAGCTTTCTTT	CASSLSQGAHGTEAFF	TRBJ1-1	TRBV5-5	-	TRBD1
TGCGCCAGCAGCTTGACAGGGAGGGGATCCGGGGAGCTGTTTTTT	CASSLTGRGSGELFF	TRBJ2-2	TRBV5-1	-	-
TGTGCCAGCAGTGAAACCAGGGGAGTCGGTTCACCCCTCCACTTT	CASSETRGVGSPLHF	TRBJ1-6	TRBV6-1	-	-
TGTGCCAGTAGTATAGAGAGGGATGTGACCCAGTACTTC	CASSIERDVTQYF	TRBJ2-5	TRBV19	-	-
TGTGCCAGCTCACCCAACCTGGCCGACTACAGCTCTGGAAACACCATATATTTT	CASSPNLADYSSGNTIYF	TRBJ1-3	TRBV18	-	-
TGTGCCAGCAGGGCTGAGGCGCTGCGGGAAAAACTGTTTTTT	CASRAEALREKLFF	TRBJ1-4	TRBV6-1	-	-
TGTGCCATCAGTGCCGGACAGGGAGTCAAAGTGGAAGCTTTCTTT	CAISAGQGVKVEAFF	TRBJ1-1	TRBV10-3	-	TRBD1
TGTGCCAGCAGCGAGGTCCGAGCACCCCAGCATTTT	CASSEVRAPQHF	TRBJ1-5	TRBV6-1	once	-
TGCGCCGCTAACAGGGACAGGGGAATCTATGGCTACACCTTC	CAANRDRGIYGYTF	TRBJ1-2	TRBV10-2	-	TRBD1
TGCGCCAGCAGCTCGGGACTAGCGGGAACGGATACGCAGTATTTT	CASSSGLAGTDTQYF	TRBJ2-3	TRBV5-1	-	TRBD2
TGCGCCAGCAGTCTTACAGTCTCTGGGGCCAACGTCCTGACTTTC	CASSLTVSGANVLTF	TRBJ2-6	TRBV5-1	-	-
TGCAGCGTCGACGGAGGGGTCTGGGACTATGGCTACACCTTC	CSVDGGVWDYGYTF	TRBJ1-2	TRBV29-1	few	-
TGTGCCAGCAGCTGGGAGGGGGTACAAGAGACCCAGTACTTC	CASSWEGVQETQYF	TRBJ2-5	TRBV7-9	-	-
TGTGCCAGCAGCTTGGGGACAGGGAATGAAAAACTGTTTTTT	CASSLGTGNEKLFF	TRBJ1-4	TRBV5-5	-	TRBD1
TGTGCCAGCAGCTGGGGACAGTACAATCAGCCCCAGCATTTT	CASSWGQYNQPQHF	TRBJ1-5	TRBV5-8	-	TRBD1
TGCGCCAGCAGCCAAGGATCGTCCTGGGGGGGGAAAAATTCACCCCTCCACTTT	CASSQGSSWGGKNSPLHF	TRBJ1-6	TRBV4-3	-	-
TGTGCCAGCAGCTTAGGTTTTCAGAACACTGAAGCTTTCTTT	CASSLGFQNTEAFF	TRBJ1-1	TRBV7-2	-	-
TGTGCCAGCAGCTTGGCGGGGGCCAACGGCCTGACTTTC	CASSLAGANGLTF	TRBJ2-6	TRBV7-8	-	-
TGTGCCTGGAGTAGTGTGGGGGACAGCAATGAAAAACTGTTTTTT	CAWSSVGDSNEKLFF	TRBJ1-4	TRBV30	few	TRBD1